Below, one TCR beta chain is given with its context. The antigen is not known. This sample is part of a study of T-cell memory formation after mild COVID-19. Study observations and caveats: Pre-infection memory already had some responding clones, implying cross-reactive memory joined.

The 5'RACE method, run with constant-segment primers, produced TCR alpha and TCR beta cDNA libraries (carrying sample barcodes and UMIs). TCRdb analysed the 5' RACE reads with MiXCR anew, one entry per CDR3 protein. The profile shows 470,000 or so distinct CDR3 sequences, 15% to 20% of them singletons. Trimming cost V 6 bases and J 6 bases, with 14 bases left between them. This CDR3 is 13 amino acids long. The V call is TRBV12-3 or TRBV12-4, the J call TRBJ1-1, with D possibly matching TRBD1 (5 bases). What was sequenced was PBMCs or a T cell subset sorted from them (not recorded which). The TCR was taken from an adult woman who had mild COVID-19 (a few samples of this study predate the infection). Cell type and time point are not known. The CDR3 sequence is CASRFSGTAEAFF. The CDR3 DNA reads TGTGCCAGCAGATTTAGTGGGACCGCTGAAGCTTTCTTT.